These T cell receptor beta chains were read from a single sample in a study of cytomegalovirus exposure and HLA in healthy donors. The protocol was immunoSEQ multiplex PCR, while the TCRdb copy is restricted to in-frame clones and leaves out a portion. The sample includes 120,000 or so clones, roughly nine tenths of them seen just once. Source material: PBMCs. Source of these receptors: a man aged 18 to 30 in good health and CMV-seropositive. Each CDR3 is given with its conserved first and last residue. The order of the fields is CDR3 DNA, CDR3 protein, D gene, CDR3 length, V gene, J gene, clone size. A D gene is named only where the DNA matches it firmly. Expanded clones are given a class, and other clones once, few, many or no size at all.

TGTGCCAGCAGCCCTAGGAGGGGTGACGAAATACTGTTTTTT	CASSPRRGDEILFF	-	14	TRBV7-2	TRBJ1-4	-
TGTGCCAGCAGTTACTCGGCGGGCTCCTACAATGAGCAGTTCTTC	CASSYSAGSYNEQFF	-	15	TRBV6-5	TRBJ2-1	-
TGTGCCAGCACCCCGAGACTTGAACCGTATGGCTACACCTTC	CASTPRLEPYGYTF	-	14	TRBV7-6	TRBJ1-2	once
TGTGCCAGCAGCCAAGATGAAGGACGGGGTAGGGCTGGAAACACCATATATTTT	CASSQDEGRGRAGNTIYF	-	18	TRBV4-2	TRBJ1-3	few
TGTGCCAGCAGCCACGGGCTAGCGGGGGTCACCTACGAGCAGTACTTC	CASSHGLAGVTYEQYF	TRBD2	16	TRBV14	TRBJ2-7	-
TGTGCCAGCAGCTTAGCTCCCTACTCAGATACGCAGTATTTT	CASSLAPYSDTQYF	-	14	TRBV11-2	TRBJ2-3	-
TGTGCCACTGGACAGACCAATAGCAATCAGCCCCAGCATTTT	CATGQTNSNQPQHF	-	14	TRBV7-2	TRBJ1-5	few
TGTGCCAGCAGCTTATACGGTGATACGCAGTATTTT	CASSLYGDTQYF	-	12	TRBV11-2	TRBJ2-3	-
TGTGCCACCAGCGGTGGGACAGGAGACACAGATACGCAGTATTTT	CATSGGTGDTDTQYF	TRBD1	15	TRBV15	TRBJ2-3	-
TGTGCCAGCAGATCGAAGGCCCAGGCCTACACCTTC	CASRSKAQAYTF	-	12	TRBV27	TRBJ1-2	-
TGTGCCAGCAGTTTAGCTAGCACAGATACGCAGTATTTT	CASSLASTDTQYF	-	13	TRBV6-6	TRBJ2-3	-
TGTGCCAGCAGCTCGACTAGCGGGGGTCACAATGAGCAGTTCTTC	CASSSTSGGHNEQFF	TRBD2	15	TRBV5-4	TRBJ2-1	-
TGTGCCAGCAGTGTCGACAGGAACACTGAAGCTTTCTTT	CASSVDRNTEAFF	-	13	TRBV6-5	TRBJ1-1	-
TGTGCCAGCAGCCCTCGAATCGACAGGGATGAGTACTTC	CASSPRIDRDEYF	TRBD1	13	TRBV7-6	TRBJ2-5	-
TGTGCCAGCAGTTTCTCCCTGGACAGGGCGGCCTTCGGGGAGCAGTACTTC	CASSFSLDRAAFGEQYF	TRBD1	17	TRBV27	TRBJ2-7	few
TGTGCCAGCAGTGACGCAATAGAGGCCGGGGAGCTGTTTTTT	CASSDAIEAGELFF	-	14	TRBV6-4	TRBJ2-2	few
TGCGCCAGCAGCTTGGACAGGGTCGGGGTGGAGACCCAGTACTTC	CASSLDRVGVETQYF	-	15	TRBV5-1	TRBJ2-5	many
TGTGCCAGCAGCTTGAAAGGGGCAGATGGCTACACCTTC	CASSLKGADGYTF	-	13	TRBV5-4	TRBJ1-2	-
TGTGCCAGCAGTAAACAGGGGGCCACAAACACCGGGGAGCTGTTTTTT	CASSKQGATNTGELFF	TRBD1	16	TRBV25-1	TRBJ2-2	-
TGTGCCAGTAACTATGGTTCCTCTGGAAACACCATATATTTT	CASNYGSSGNTIYF	-	14	TRBV19	TRBJ1-3	-
TGCGCCAGCAGCTTGGGCGGGGGGAGAAATGAAAAACTGTTTTTT	CASSLGGGRNEKLFF	-	15	TRBV5-1	TRBJ1-4	-
TGTGCCAGCAGCTTATTCGGGGCTAATGAAAAACTGTTTTTT	CASSLFGANEKLFF	-	14	TRBV11-2	TRBJ1-4	-
TGTGCCAGCAGCTTCTCATACGACCAGAGACTAGTTAACGCCGGGGAGCTGTTTTTT	CASSFSYDQRLVNAGELFF	-	19	TRBV7-9	TRBJ2-2	-